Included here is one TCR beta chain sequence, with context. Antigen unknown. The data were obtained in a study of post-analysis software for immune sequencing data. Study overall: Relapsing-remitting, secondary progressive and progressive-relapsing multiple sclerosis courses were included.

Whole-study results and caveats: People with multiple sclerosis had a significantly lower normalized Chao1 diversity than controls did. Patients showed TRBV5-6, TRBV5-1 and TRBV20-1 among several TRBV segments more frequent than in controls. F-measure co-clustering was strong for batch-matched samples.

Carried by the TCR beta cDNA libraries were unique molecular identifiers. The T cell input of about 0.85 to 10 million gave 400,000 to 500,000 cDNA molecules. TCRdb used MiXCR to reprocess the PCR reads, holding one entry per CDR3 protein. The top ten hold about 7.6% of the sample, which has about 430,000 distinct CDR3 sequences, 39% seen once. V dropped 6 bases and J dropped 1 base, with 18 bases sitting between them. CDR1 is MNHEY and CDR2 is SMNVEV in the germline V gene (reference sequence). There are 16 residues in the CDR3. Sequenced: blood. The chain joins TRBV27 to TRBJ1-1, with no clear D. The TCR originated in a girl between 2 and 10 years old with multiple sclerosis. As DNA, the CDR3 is TGTGCCAGCAGACCCGGCCCCGGGGTCCGGAACACTGAAGCTTTCTTT. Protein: CASRPGPGVRNTEAFF.